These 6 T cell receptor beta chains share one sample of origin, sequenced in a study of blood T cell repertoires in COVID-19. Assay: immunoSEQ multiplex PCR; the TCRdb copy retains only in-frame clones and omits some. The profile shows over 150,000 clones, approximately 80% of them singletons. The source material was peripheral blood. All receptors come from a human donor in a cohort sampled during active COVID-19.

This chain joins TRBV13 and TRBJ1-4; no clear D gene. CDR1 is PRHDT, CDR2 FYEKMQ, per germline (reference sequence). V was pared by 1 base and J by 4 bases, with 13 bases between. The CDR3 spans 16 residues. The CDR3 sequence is CASSLASAGFNEKLFF. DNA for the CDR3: TGTGCCAGCAGCTTAGCTTCTGCGGGGTTTAATGAAAAACTGTTTTTT. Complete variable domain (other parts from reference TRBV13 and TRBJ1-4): AAGVIQSPRHLIKEKRETATLKCYPIPRHDTVYWYQQGPGQDPQFLISFYEKMQSDKGSIPDRFSAQQFSDYHSELNMSSLELGDSALYFCASSLASAGFNEKLFFGSGTQLSVL.

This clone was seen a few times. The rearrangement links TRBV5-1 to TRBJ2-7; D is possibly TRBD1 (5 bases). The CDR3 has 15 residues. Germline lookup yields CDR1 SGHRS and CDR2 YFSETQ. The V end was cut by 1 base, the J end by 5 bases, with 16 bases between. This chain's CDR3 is CASSLTWGKFHEQYF. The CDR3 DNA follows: TGCGCCAGCAGCTTGACTTGGGGCAAATTCCACGAGCAGTACTTC.

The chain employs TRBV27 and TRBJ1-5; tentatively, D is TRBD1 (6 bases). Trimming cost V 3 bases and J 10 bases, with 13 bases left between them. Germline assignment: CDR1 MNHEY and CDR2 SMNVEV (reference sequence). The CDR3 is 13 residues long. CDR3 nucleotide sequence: TGTGCCAGCAGTTTGGGGGGGGCGCATCCCCAGCATTTT. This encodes CASSLGGAHPQHF.

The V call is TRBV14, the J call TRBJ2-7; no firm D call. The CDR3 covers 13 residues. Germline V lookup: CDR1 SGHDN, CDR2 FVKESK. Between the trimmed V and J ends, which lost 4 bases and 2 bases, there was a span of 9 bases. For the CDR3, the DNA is TGTGCCAGCAGCCCCTATCGAGCCTACGAGCAGTACTTC. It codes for CASSPYRAYEQYF.

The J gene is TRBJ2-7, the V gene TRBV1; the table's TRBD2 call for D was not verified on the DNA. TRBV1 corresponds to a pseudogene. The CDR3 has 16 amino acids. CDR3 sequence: CTSSQEEVCKGDEQYF. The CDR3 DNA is TGCACCAGCAGCCAAGAGGAGGTATGTAAGGGCGACGAGCAGTACTTC.

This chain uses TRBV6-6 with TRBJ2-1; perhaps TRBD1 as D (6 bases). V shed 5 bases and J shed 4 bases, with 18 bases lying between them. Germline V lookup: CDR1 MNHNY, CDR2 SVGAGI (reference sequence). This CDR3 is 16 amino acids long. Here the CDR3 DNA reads TGTGCCAGCAGTCGACCGGAACTAGGGACATACAATGAGCAGTTCTTC. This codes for CASSRPELGTYNEQFF.